This T cell receptor (beta chain) was identified in a study of long-term antiretroviral therapy in people with HIV. Study-wide results and caveats: Increased diversity was seen after ART, yet it remained lower than in transplant donor controls.

Survey-level resolution applied to immunoSEQ assay v3.0. Profiled with immunoSEQ multiplex PCR; TCRdb holds only in-frame clones, not every one. The data show 16,000 or so clones, approximately 95% seen once. Per germline, CDR1 SGHRS and CDR2 YFSETQ. The CDR3 is made up of 15 amino acids. V lost 4 bases, J lost 4 bases, and 6 bases stayed unmatched. Inclusion required at least two post-ART and at least one pre-ART PBMC samples. As concerns this clone: Its antigen remains unidentified.

J is TRBJ2-2 and V is TRBV5-1; TRBD1 matches 8 bases. This sequence was found in a man aged 30 to 45 with HIV. The sample was unsorted PBMCs, taken around 10 years after starting antiretroviral therapy. The CDR3 protein is CASSMGQELTGELFF. As DNA, the CDR3 is TGCGCCAGCAGCATGGGACAGGAGCTCACCGGGGAGCTGTTTTTT.